This entry lists 2 T cell receptor beta chains sequenced from one sample in a study of neurological immune-mediated disorders. Via MiXCR, TCRdb re-called the 5' RACE reads, giving one row per CDR3 protein. The sample records around 35,000 distinct CDR3 sequences, approximately 1.4% being singletons. Sequencing was performed on PBMCs. The receptor source for this set is a young woman with multiple sclerosis.

This clonotype was detected many times. V usage is TRBV7-6 and J usage is TRBJ1-3; D might be TRBD1 (5 bases). The CDR3 is 15 amino acids. The V end lost 1 base, the J end lost 0 bases, and 7 bases lay between the germline ends. Germline V lookup: CDR1 SGHVS, CDR2 FNYEAQ. Written as DNA, the CDR3 is TGTGCCAGCAGCTTAGGGGGCAGCTCTGGAAACACCATATATTTT. As protein: CASSLGGSSGNTIYF. The entire variable domain, with the rest obtained from reference TRBV7-6 and TRBJ1-3, is as follows: GAGVSQSPRYKVTKRGQDVALRCDPISGHVSLYWYRQALGQGPEFLTYFNYEAQQDKSGLPNDRFSAERPEGSISTLTIQRTEQRDSAMYRCASSLGGSSGNTIYFGEGSWLTVV.

The sample holds many counts of this clonotype. The chain is built from TRBV11-2 and TRBJ2-1, with 7 positions matching TRBD1. The CDR3 spans 14 residues. V was clipped by 5 bases and J by 2 bases; unmatched bases: 3. CDR1 is SGHAT, CDR2 FQNNGV, per germline. The CDR3 spells CASSMTGPYNEQFF. Here the CDR3 DNA reads TGTGCCAGCAGCATGACAGGGCCCTACAATGAGCAGTTCTTC.